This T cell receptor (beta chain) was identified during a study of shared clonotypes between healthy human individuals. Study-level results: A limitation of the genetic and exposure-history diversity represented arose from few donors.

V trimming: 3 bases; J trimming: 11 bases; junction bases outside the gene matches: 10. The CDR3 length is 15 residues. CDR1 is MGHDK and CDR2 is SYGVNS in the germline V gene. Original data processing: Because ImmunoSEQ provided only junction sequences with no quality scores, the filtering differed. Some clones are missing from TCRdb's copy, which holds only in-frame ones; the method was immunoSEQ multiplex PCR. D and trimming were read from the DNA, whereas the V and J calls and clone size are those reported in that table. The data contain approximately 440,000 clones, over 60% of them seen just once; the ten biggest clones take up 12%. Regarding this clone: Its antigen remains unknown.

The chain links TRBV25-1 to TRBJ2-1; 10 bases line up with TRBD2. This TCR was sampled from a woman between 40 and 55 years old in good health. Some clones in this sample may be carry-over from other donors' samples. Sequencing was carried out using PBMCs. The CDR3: CASSDGTSDGVKQFF. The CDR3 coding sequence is TGTGCCAGCAGTGACGGGACTAGCGACGGAGTGAAGCAGTTCTTC. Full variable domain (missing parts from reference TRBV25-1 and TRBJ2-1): EADIYQTPRYLVIGTGKKITLECSQTMGHDKMYWYQQDPGMELHLIHYSYGVNSTEKGDLSSESTVSRIRTEHFPLTLESARPSHTSQYLCASSDGTSDGVKQFFGPGTRLTVL.